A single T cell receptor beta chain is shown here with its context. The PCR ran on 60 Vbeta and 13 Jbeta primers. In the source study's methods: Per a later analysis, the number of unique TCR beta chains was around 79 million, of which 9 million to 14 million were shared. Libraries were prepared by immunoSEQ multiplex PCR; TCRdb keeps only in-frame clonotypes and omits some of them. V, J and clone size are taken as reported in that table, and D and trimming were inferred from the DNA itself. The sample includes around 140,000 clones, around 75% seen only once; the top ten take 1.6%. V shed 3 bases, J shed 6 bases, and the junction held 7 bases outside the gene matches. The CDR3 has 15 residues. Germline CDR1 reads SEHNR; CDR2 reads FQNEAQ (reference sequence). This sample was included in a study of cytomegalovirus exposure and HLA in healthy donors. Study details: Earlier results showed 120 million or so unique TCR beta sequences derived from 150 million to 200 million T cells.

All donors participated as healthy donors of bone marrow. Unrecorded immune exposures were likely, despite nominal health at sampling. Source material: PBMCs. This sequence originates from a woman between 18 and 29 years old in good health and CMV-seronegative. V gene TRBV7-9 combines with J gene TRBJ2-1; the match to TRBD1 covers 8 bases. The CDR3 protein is CASSFRTGIPNEQFF. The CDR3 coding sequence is TGTGCCAGCAGCTTCAGGACAGGGATTCCCAATGAGCAGTTCTTC.